One sample yielded the 28 T cell receptor beta chains listed below, sequenced in a study of blood T cell repertoires in COVID-19. Data came from immunoSEQ multiplex PCR; TCRdb stores just in-frame clones and leaves some out. The table lists about 170,000 clones, over 80% of them singletons, with 4.5% to 5.5% in the top ten. Sequencing was carried out using peripheral blood. The source of these receptors is a woman between 50 and 59 years old with acute or convalescent COVID-19.

The chain employs TRBV19 and TRBJ1-5; possibly TRBD1 for D (5 bases). CDR1 and CDR2 (germline): LNHDA, SQIVND (reference sequence). V dropped 5 bases and J dropped 0 bases, with 20 bases sitting between them. The CDR3 covers 18 residues. CDR3 region: CASSVSGAQGSSNQPQHF. CDR3 nucleotide sequence: TGTGCCAGTAGTGTTTCTGGGGCGCAAGGGTCTAGCAATCAGCCCCAGCATTTT.

In DNA, the CDR3 is TGTGCCAGCACAAAGCGGGGGGGCATAGACAATGAGCAGTTCTTC. Protein sequence: CASTKRGGIDNEQFF. This chain links TRBV7-2 with TRBJ2-1, with 10 bases aligning to TRBD2. With 7 bases clipped from V and 5 bases from J, the junction kept 8 bases outside the gene matches. The CDR3 extends over 15 amino acids. The germline V gene encodes CDR1 SGHTA and CDR2 FQGNSA.

The chain joins TRBV18 to TRBJ2-5; D unresolved. V was cut by 3 bases and J by 5 bases, with 4 bases left in between. Germline-derived CDR1 and CDR2 are KGHSH and LQKENI. The CDR3 covers 11 residues. This chain's CDR3 is CASSPGETQYF. The CDR3 coding sequence is TGTGCCAGCTCACCCGGGGAGACCCAGTACTTC. Together with reference TRBV18 and TRBJ2-5, the CDR3 gives the full variable domain: NAGVMQNPRHLVRRRGQEARLRCSPMKGHSHVYWYRQLPEEGLKFMVYLQKENIIDESGMPKERFSAEFPKEGPSILRIQQVVRGDSAAYFCASSPGETQYFGPGTRLLVL.

This sequence joins TRBV7-6 and TRBJ2-1; 10 bases line up with TRBD2. CDR3 length: 19 amino acids. Germline trimming cut 2 bases from V and 5 bases from J; bases unmatched to any gene: 15. The germline CDR1 and CDR2 sequences are SGHVS and FNYEAQ. Written as DNA, the CDR3 is TGTGCCAGCAGCTTAATGGGGCTAGCGGGAGCAGGGGCACACAATGAGCAGTTCTTC. Its protein is CASSLMGLAGAGAHNEQFF.

The chain is built from TRBV7-2 and TRBJ2-1, with D possibly TRBD2 on 7 matching bases. Trimming cost V 8 bases and J 8 bases, with 13 bases left between them. The CDR3 spans 12 residues. The germline V gene encodes CDR1 SGHTA and CDR2 FQGNSA. CDR3 DNA sequence: TGTGCCAGCGGAGAAGGGGGGGATGAGCAGTTCTTC. This encodes CASGEGGDEQFF.

This chain links TRBV19 with TRBJ1-5; 8 positions match TRBD1. Germline loops: CDR1 LNHDA, CDR2 SQIVND (reference sequence). The V segment lost 5 bases and the J segment 6 bases; nucleotides outside the gene matches: 9. The CDR3 is 15 residues long. The CDR3 sequence is CASSRFRGLGQPQHF. Here the CDR3 DNA reads TGTGCCAGTAGTCGGTTCAGGGGGCTGGGTCAGCCCCAGCATTTT.

V is TRBV12-5 and J is TRBJ2-2; D possibly corresponds to TRBD1 (6 bases). The CDR3 covers 15 residues. V dropped 1 base and J dropped 5 bases, with 11 bases sitting between them. Germline CDR1 reads LGHNT; CDR2 reads FRNRAP. Written as DNA, the CDR3 is TGTGCTAGTGGTTTGGGGCAGGGGAGTACCGGGGAGCTGTTTTTT. Amino acid sequence: CASGLGQGSTGELFF.

V usage is TRBV7-9 and J usage is TRBJ2-2; TRBD1 agrees at 7 bases. The ends lost 5 bases at V and 0 bases at J; junction bases unmatched: 6. CDR3 length: 16 amino acids. Germline V CDR1 and CDR2: SEHNR, FQNEAQ (reference sequence). The CDR3 nucleotides are TGTGCCAGCAGCCGAGGACAGGCAGCGAACACCGGGGAGCTGTTTTTT. This encodes CASSRGQAANTGELFF. The full variable domain, in which reference TRBV7-9 and TRBJ2-2 provide the parts outside the CDR3, is DTGVSQNPRHKITKRGQNVTFRCDPISEHNRLYWYRQTLGQGPEFLTYFQNEAQLEKSRLLSDRFSAERPKGSFSTLEIQRTEQGDSAMYLCASSRGQAANTGELFFGEGSRLTVL.

The chain links TRBV24-1 to TRBJ2-4; TRBD1 aligns across 8 bases. This CDR3 comprises 17 residues. In germline, CDR1 is KGHDR, CDR2 SFDVKD. Trimming at V came to 1 base and at J to 4 bases, leaving 8 bases not matched to a gene. The CDR3 region is CATSDFRQGKRKNIQYF. CDR3 DNA: TGTGCCACCAGTGATTTTCGACAGGGGAAAAGGAAAAACATTCAGTACTTC.

The V and J genes are TRBV5-1 and TRBJ1-5, with TRBD1 as a possible D gene (5 bases). Between the trimmed V and J ends, which lost 2 bases and 4 bases, there was a span of 7 bases. The CDR3 consists of 13 residues. From germline, CDR1 is SGHRS and CDR2 YFSETQ. The DNA for the CDR3 is TGCGCCAGCAGCTTCGACAGTAATCAGCCCCAGCATTTT. This gives the protein CASSFDSNQPQHF.

This chain joins TRBV24-1 and TRBJ2-2; 10 bases match TRBD2. The CDR3 is 15 amino acids. V was pared by 9 bases and J by 3 bases, with 6 bases of the junction left unmatched. CDR1 and CDR2 (germline): KGHDR, SFDVKD. CDR3 bases: TGTGCCACCGGGGGACTAGCGCCGGACACCGGGGAGCTGTTTTTT. It is translated as CATGGLAPDTGELFF.

This clone has only one observation. The chain joins TRBV10-3 to TRBJ1-1; TRBD1 is a possible D gene (6 bases). There are 13 residues in the CDR3. Germline V gene lookup returns CDR1 ENHRY and CDR2 SYGVKD. V dropped 6 bases and J dropped 5 bases, with 13 bases sitting between them. The CDR3 sequence is CAIREGGRTEAFF. CDR3 coding DNA: TGTGCCATCAGGGAAGGGGGAAGGACTGAAGCTTTCTTT.

The rearrangement uses TRBV3-1 (or the pseudogene TRBV3-2) and TRBJ2-7; 11 bases agree with TRBD2. The CDR3 has 15 residues. Germline-derived CDR1 and CDR2 are LGHDT and YNNKEL (reference sequence). J was trimmed by 7 bases and V by 4 bases; bases with no gene match: 9. The CDR3 protein is CASSLQLAGVGEQYF. CDR3 bases: TGTGCCAGCAGCCTTCAACTAGCGGGAGTGGGGGAGCAGTACTTC.

DNA of the CDR3: TGTGCCAGCAGCATAGGGACAGGGAATTACGAGCAGTACTTC. This translates into CASSIGTGNYEQYF. J is TRBJ2-7 and V is TRBV5-4; 9 positions agree with TRBD1. Germline loops: CDR1 SGHNT, CDR2 YYREEE (reference sequence). The CDR3 consists of 14 residues. With 4 bases clipped from V and 4 bases from J, the junction kept 6 bases outside the gene matches.

The chain joins TRBV27 to TRBJ1-3; tentative D call: TRBD1 (5 bases). The CDR3 is 15 residues long. The V gene's germline CDR1 is MNHEY and CDR2 SMNVEV (reference sequence). V was shortened by 2 bases and J by 3 bases, with 11 bases between the two germline ends. The CDR3 sequence: CASSLRGSYGNTIYF. As DNA, the CDR3 is TGTGCCAGCAGTTTAAGGGGTTCCTATGGAAACACCATATATTTT.

This clone appeared a single time. This chain links TRBV29-1 with TRBJ1-2; D uncertain. Per the germline V gene, CDR1 is SQVTM and CDR2 is ANQGSEA. The ends were cut back, 4 bases at V and 0 bases at J, with 18 bases in the middle. CDR3 length: 16 amino acids. The CDR3, as DNA: TGCAGCGTTGGGGCAGCCGTACCCACATCTAACTATGGCTACACCTTC. Translated, it gives CSVGAAVPTSNYGYTF.

CDR3 sequence reads: CASSMRLAGGPSEQFF. DNA of the CDR3: TGTGCCAGTAGTATGAGATTAGCGGGAGGGCCGAGTGAGCAGTTCTTC. The gene calls are TRBV19 and TRBJ2-1, with 11 bases lining up with TRBD2. The CDR3 is made up of 16 amino acids. Trimming took 3 bases from V and 9 from J; bases not matched to a gene: 10. The germline V gene has CDR1 LNHDA and CDR2 SQIVND (reference sequence).

The J gene is TRBJ2-2, the V gene TRBV9; unclear D gene. Trimming took off 4 bases at V and 0 bases at J, with 13 bases between the two ends. This CDR3 is 16 amino acids long. Per germline, CDR1 SGDLS and CDR2 YYNGEE. The CDR3 DNA is TGTGCCAGCAGCAAGTACTTGACTGCGAACACCGGGGAGCTGTTTTTT. Translating gives CASSKYLTANTGELFF.

V gene TRBV9 combines with J gene TRBJ2-7; 9 bases fit TRBD1. The CDR3 runs to 15 residues. The V and J ends lost 3 bases and 3 bases, in that order; junction bases with no gene match: 7. Germline V lookup: CDR1 SGDLS, CDR2 YYNGEE. For the CDR3, the DNA is TGTGCCAGCAGCGAGTATCCGGGACAGGGCTACGAGCAGTACTTC. It translates to CASSEYPGQGYEQYF.

The gene calls are TRBV11-3 and TRBJ2-5, with TRBD2 as a possible D gene (6 bases). Germline CDR1 and CDR2: SGHNT and YENEEA. The CDR3 has 13 amino acids. V lost 3 bases, J lost 4 bases, and 9 bases lay in between. CDR3 sequence (DNA): TGTGCCAGCAGCTTGGCCGGGGGAGAGACCCAGTACTTC. Translating gives CASSLAGGETQYF.

The chain uses TRBV27 and TRBJ2-2; 11 bases align to TRBD2. J lost 6 bases, V lost 3 bases, and 6 bases had no gene match. Germline V gives CDR1 MNHEY, CDR2 SMNVEV (reference sequence). The CDR3 is 16 residues long. CDR3 region: CASSFSTSGSPGELFF. The CDR3 coding sequence is TGTGCCAGCAGTTTCTCAACTAGCGGGAGTCCCGGGGAGCTGTTTTTT.

V and J are TRBV6-5 and TRBJ2-1; TRBD2 agrees at 9 bases. The V gene end was trimmed by 6 bases and the J gene end by 3 bases; junction bases not matched to a gene: 6. The CDR3 has 15 amino acids. CDR1 and CDR2 (germline): MNHEY, SVGAGI. The CDR3 loop is CASSALAGLYNEQFF. DNA of the CDR3: TGTGCCAGCAGCGCGCTAGCGGGGCTCTACAATGAGCAGTTCTTC.

This clone was seen a single time. The chain links TRBV6-1 to TRBJ1-5, with D possibly TRBD1 on 5 matching bases. The ends were cut back, 3 bases at V and 5 bases at J, with 14 bases in the middle. Germline assignment: CDR1 MNHNS and CDR2 SASEGT. The CDR3 consists of 15 residues. As DNA, the CDR3 is TGTGCCAGCAGTGAGCCCGACAGTACTGATCAGCCCCAGCATTTT. Protein: CASSEPDSTDQPQHF.

This rearrangement joins TRBV5-1 to TRBJ1-2; 8 bases fit TRBD1. This CDR3 spans 16 amino acids. From germline, CDR1 is SGHRS and CDR2 YFSETQ. V lost 4 bases and J lost 3; bases outside the gene matches: 11. The chain's CDR3 is CASSPLRQGSDYGYTF. The CDR3 nucleotides read TGCGCCAGCAGCCCCCTAAGACAGGGGTCCGACTATGGCTACACCTTC.

The chain has TRBV30 and TRBJ1-2; D may be TRBD1 (5 bases). Trimming pared 0 bases from V and 1 base from J, leaving 15 bases between. This CDR3 spans 16 amino acids. From germline, CDR1 is GTSNPN and CDR2 SVGIG (reference sequence). The CDR3 DNA follows: TGTGCCTGGAGTGTGGGAGGCGGAGGGGTTAACTATGGCTACACCTTC. Protein product: CAWSVGGGGVNYGYTF.

This rearrangement joins TRBV4-1 to TRBJ1-1; 11 bases agree with TRBD1. Trimming cost V 4 bases and J 4 bases; bases outside gene matches: 2. This CDR3 has 14 residues. Germline loops: CDR1 MGHRA, CDR2 YSYEKL. The CDR3 nucleotides read TGCGCCAGCAGCCCCGGGACAGGGGGCACTGAAGCTTTCTTT. It is translated as CASSPGTGGTEAFF.

The gene calls are TRBV6-5 and TRBJ1-2; perhaps TRBD1 as D (6 bases). Trimming cost V 7 bases and J 8 bases, with 14 bases left between them. The CDR3 is 12 residues long. CDR1 is MNHEY and CDR2 is SVGAGI in the germline V gene. The chain's CDR3 is CASTPRGLGYTF. CDR3 nucleotide sequence: TGTGCCAGCACCCCCAGGGGCTTGGGCTACACCTTC.

This chain links TRBV5-6 with TRBJ1-2; tentatively, D is TRBD1 (5 bases). The CDR3 loop spans 13 amino acids. Germline CDR1 SGHDT, CDR2 YYEEEE. The V end was cut by 4 bases, the J end by 6 bases, with 13 bases between. CDR3 sequence (DNA): TGTGCCAGCAGCCCAGGGCGTACGCATGGCTACACCTTC. Translated: CASSPGRTHGYTF.